Described below is a single T cell receptor (beta chain) sequence and its context. Its antigen is as yet unknown. V was shortened by 8 bases and J by 2 bases, with 14 bases between the two germline ends. The germline gives CDR1 ENHRY, CDR2 SYGVKD. This CDR3 comprises 14 residues. This cohort consisted of healthy bone marrow donors. This sample stems from a study of cytomegalovirus exposure and HLA in healthy donors. Study-level points and caveats: Some TCR beta chains (more than 150 of them) were listed as cytomegalovirus-associated. Researchers had no immune exposure information except CMV serostatus available.

The PCR had 60 Vbeta and 13 Jbeta primers. TCRdb's copy holds only in-frame clones and misses some; the assay was immunoSEQ multiplex PCR. Among about 100,000 clones, about four fifths were seen once, and the ten largest hold approximately 7.5%. The chain couples TRBV10-3 to TRBJ2-3; no clear D. This TCR derives from a man under 40 in good health and CMV-seronegative. The specimen was PBMCs. The CDR3 region has the DNA TGTGCCATCGCGAACCCCTTAGTCACAGATACGCAGTATTTT. Protein sequence: CAIANPLVTDTQYF.